This TCR beta chain was profiled in a study of tumor-infiltrating lymphocytes in primary liver carcinoma (dated by TCRdb to about 2017). About the study as a whole: Roughly five patients with histopathologically diagnosed primary liver carcinoma underwent surgical resection in China between November 2015 and 2016. The five patients had tumors staged T1-T3 N0M0, with maximum diameters ranging from about 4 to 10 cm. A total of about 35 specimens from 5 patients, comprising some 25 tumor regions, 5 adjacent noncancerous liver tissues and 5 peripheral blood samples, were covered by TCRbeta repertoire sequencing. Reproducibility between technical replicate repertoires was high, with correlation coefficients above 0.95 and mean shared-clone rates about 0.9. Of the five patients, three men and two women aged 30 to 69 years, four had hepatocellular carcinoma and one had combined HCC and intrahepatic cholangiocarcinoma. Samples yielded roughly 3.5 to 8 million productive TCRbeta reads; read depth did not differ significantly between tissue types. The study combined TCRbeta repertoire sequencing, expression microarrays and whole-exome sequencing across five regions of each liver tumor, with adjacent normal tissue and blood. Findings and caveats that apply to the study as a whole: Compared with blood, tumors had a significantly larger share of the repertoire taken up by the top 250 clones (p = 0.039). Bulk unsorted samples precluded comparing CD4+ and CD8+ T cell repertoires. Only the TCR beta chain was sequenced, which likely underestimates true repertoire diversity because unpaired alpha chains were not captured. The study included only five patients, and the authors note findings should be validated in a larger study. Repertoire overlap was found to be higher between tumor regions (mean about 35%) than between tumor-adjacent (approximately 17%) or tumor-blood (roughly 15%) pairs, consistent with antigen-driven expansion.

Blood RNA was extracted from unsorted whole blood with TRIzol reagent; germline DNA came from the DNeasy Blood & Tissue kit. At the time of sampling, the patients had chronic HBV infection and had not received any treatment. Roughly 3.9 milliliters of peripheral blood were collected into K2EDTA tubes before surgery. A few counts support this clonotype. The antigen it binds to is not known. No much larger clonotype is one base removed from it; base qualities were not supplied. Spanning cysteine to phenylalanine, the CDR3 consists of 13 amino acids. The sequence is cut down to CDR3 DNA, 39 bases in frame from base 1. The germline V gene specifies MDHEN as CDR1 and SYDVKM as CDR2. Trimmed from V: 7 bases; trimmed from J: 9 bases; junction bases lacking a gene match: 8. A constant-region primer and ProtoScript II reverse transcriptase were used to reverse-transcribe TCRbeta-specific cDNA from roughly 0.55 ug total RNA. Construction of the TCRbeta libraries relied on three nested rounds of multiplex PCR, following a slightly modified ARM-PCR procedure. Each of the first two PCR rounds ran for approximately 9 cycles using multiplex TRBV1-TRBV30 forward primers together with a Cbeta reverse primer. A final 25-cycle PCR with Deep VentR polymerase added sample barcodes and Illumina adapters. Before sequencing, amplicons between 200 and 500 bp were purified from gel using a QIAquick gel extraction kit. An Illumina HiSeq 2500 was used to sequence the TCRbeta amplicons with 250-bp paired-end reads. Concerning the study's data processing: Trimmomatic v0.33 was used to quality-trim the reads, and FLASH v1.2.11 was used to merge paired reads so that full CDR3 sequences could be recovered. V, D and J germline segments were assigned to the rearranged TCRbeta sequences using MiGEC v1.2.1b. VDJtools v1.0.0 computed clonotype statistics and Shannon-Wiener diversity indices. To cut down on sampling bias, every analysis after diversity analysis relied on just the 250 most abundant clonotypes from each sample. TCRdb reran the public reads through fastp at Q25 and MiXCR, keeping productive beta chains. Under each unique CDR3 protein, matching rows form one entry showing the most common genes and DNA. TCRdb, not the original authors, processed these V and J calls. The sample has about 320,000 distinct CDR3 sequences on record, almost 60% of them singletons. The top ten constitute around 15% of the sample.

Sequencing was performed on peripheral blood. The rearranged chain carries TRBV28 and TRBJ2-7, with TRBD2 matching 11 junction bases. The sequence came from a woman in her thirties with primary liver carcinoma and hepatitis B virus infection. The CDR3 protein sequence reads: CASIPRLAGSQYF. At the DNA level, the sequence is TGTGCCAGCATTCCTAGACTAGCGGGATCGCAGTACTTC.